This record covers a single TCR beta chain. The antigen remains undetermined. The data are from a study of CD4 T cells in relation to SARS-CoV-2 and coronaviruses. The germline CDR1 and CDR2 sequences are KGHSH and LQKENI. Trimming removed 3 bases at V and 0 bases at J, with 14 bases between. This CDR3 contains 16 residues. TCRdb's table, derived via immunoSEQ multiplex PCR, lists solely in-frame clones and lacks some. The data contain about 36,000 clones, 70% to 85% of them singletons. General observations from the study: Samples before the pandemic and after infection were not matched within any donor.

Sequencing was done on a sample of naive CD4+ T cells from PBMCs, cultured in vitro. The subset here: naive CD4+ T cells isolated by negative enrichment. This clonotype was obtained from an adult with COVID-19. The J gene is TRBJ2-5, the V gene TRBV18; tentatively, D is TRBD1 or TRBD2 (6 bases each). Written as DNA, the CDR3 is TGTGCCAGCTCACCTCGACCAGGGGACTACCAAGAGACCCAGTACTTC. It encodes CASSPRPGDYQETQYF.